The entry below describes one TCR beta chain. The target antigen is unknown. Other nucleotide sequences from this sample produce the same CDR3. The sample comes from a study of a mutant IDH1 vaccine in newly diagnosed glioma. Overall study: Treatment recipients were approximately 60% male and about 40% female, and their mean age was around 40 years. Pretreatment consisted of radiotherapy, temozolomide, or both, with most receiving both. The timing of visit V12 was week 35, and that of visit V13 was week 47.

The data were produced by immunoSEQ multiplex PCR, yet TCRdb's version contains in-frame clones alone and is incomplete. The sample lists fewer than 35,000 clones; 70% to 85% were seen once. CDR1 SGDLS and CDR2 YYNGEE come from the germline V gene. The ends were cut back, 0 bases at V and 0 bases at J, with 4 bases in the middle. There are 15 residues in the CDR3. Time point described: week 35, safety follow-up. Doses consisted of 300 ug of mutant IDH1 20-mer peptide each, paired with topical imiquimod. Donor tumors were new WHO grade 3 or 4 IDH1-mutant, ATRX-lost astrocytomas. The sequences come from PBMCs, collected from a glioma patient whose treatment included an IDH1 peptide vaccine. This sequence joins TRBV9 and TRBJ2-6; D is unresolved. The sequence came from a man aged 25 to 40 with glioma. As DNA, the CDR3 is TGTGCCAGCAGCGTAGGTGTCTCTGGGGCCAACGTCCTGACTTTC. Translating it yields CASSVGVSGANVLTF.